The rows below give T cell receptor beta chains drawn from one sample of a study of shared clonotypes between healthy human individuals. The data were produced by immunoSEQ multiplex PCR, yet TCRdb's version contains in-frame clones alone and is incomplete. The top ten clones hold 1.4% to 1.5% of a sample with over a million clones, around 74% of them seen once. Sequencing was done on a sample of memory CD4+ T cells sorted from blood. The receptors were sampled from a man aged 18 to 35 in good health. The CDR3 runs from the conserved cysteine through the conserved F or W. A D gene is named only where the DNA matches it firmly. The size field is filled for only some rows; it gives once, few, many or a size class.

TRBJ2-1	once	TRBD2	TRBV10-1	CASSRTSGRGNNEQFF	TGCGCCAGCAGCCGAACTAGCGGGAGAGGGAACAATGAGCAGTTCTTC
TRBJ2-1	-	TRBD2	TRBV2	CASRKGGPGTTYNEQFF	TGTGCCAGCAGGAAAGGAGGCCCCGGGACTACCTACAATGAGCAGTTCTTC
TRBJ2-4	-	-	TRBV6-6	CASTLDLAKNIQYF	TGTGCCAGCACCCTCGATCTGGCCAAAAACATTCAGTACTTC
TRBJ2-5	-	TRBD1	TRBV4-2	CASSPLRGLEEETQYF	TGTGCCAGCAGCCCGTTAAGGGGGCTGGAGGAAGAGACCCAGTACTTC
TRBJ2-2	-	-	TRBV9	CASNHSALTGELFF	TGTGCCAGCAACCATAGCGCACTCACCGGGGAGCTGTTTTTT
TRBJ2-2	-	TRBD1	TRBV6-1	CASSRDRGAGELFF	TGTGCCAGCAGCAGGGACAGGGGGGCCGGGGAGCTGTTTTTT
TRBJ2-5	-	-	TRBV2	CASSGSKETQYF	TGTGCCAGCAGTGGATCCAAAGAGACCCAGTACTTC
TRBJ2-7	-	-	TRBV2	CASSTGPFYEQYF	TGTGCCAGCAGTACGGGGCCTTTTTACGAGCAGTACTTC
TRBJ1-4	-	-	TRBV30	CAWSARQEKLFF	TGTGCCTGGAGTGCACGACAAGAAAAACTGTTTTTT
TRBJ1-3	-	-	TRBV7-9	CASSLNSLSTIYF	TGTGCCAGCAGCTTAAACAGTCTCAGCACCATATATTTT
TRBJ1-5	-	TRBD1	TRBV19	CASSTGGLSNQPQHF	TGTGCCAGTAGTACAGGGGGATTAAGCAATCAGCCCCAGCATTTT
TRBJ1-4	-	-	TRBV30	CAWSRNRVTNEKLFF	TGTGCCTGGAGCCGAAACAGGGTAACTAATGAAAAACTGTTTTTT
TRBJ2-1	once	TRBD1	TRBV6-1	CASSEAGRGLDEQFF	TGTGCCAGCAGTGAAGCGGGCAGGGGGCTAGATGAGCAGTTCTTC
TRBJ2-7	-	-	TRBV5-5	CASSWGNYEQYF	TGTGCCAGCAGCTGGGGGAACTACGAGCAGTACTTC
TRBJ2-5	-	-	TRBV6-6	CASSSRRGETQYF	TGTGCCAGCAGTTCCCGACGGGGAGAGACCCAGTACTTC
TRBJ2-3	-	TRBD2	TRBV11-2	CASSISGRAITDTQYF	TGTGCCAGCAGCATTAGCGGGAGGGCCATCACAGATACGCAGTATTTT
TRBJ1-5	-	-	TRBV19	CASSIAQDVGQPQHF	TGTGCCAGTAGTATAGCCCAGGACGTGGGACAGCCCCAGCATTTT
TRBJ1-5	-	TRBD1	TRBV6-1	CASSGQGVNQPQHF	TGTGCCAGCAGTGGACAGGGGGTCAATCAGCCCCAGCATTTT
TRBJ1-1	-	-	TRBV18	CASSPDSMVVAFF	TGTGCCAGCTCACCCGACAGTATGGTGGTGGCTTTCTTT
TRBJ2-5	-	-	TRBV7-3	CASSTWAGETQYF	TGTGCCAGCAGTACCTGGGCGGGGGAGACCCAGTACTTC
TRBJ1-5	-	-	TRBV6-1	CASDGGGNNQPQHF	TGTGCCAGTGACGGGGGTGGTAACAATCAGCCCCAGCATTTT
TRBJ1-4	-	TRBD1	TRBV5-6	CASSLPGQSNEKLFF	TGTGCCAGCAGCTTGCCGGGACAGTCGAATGAAAAACTGTTTTTT
TRBJ2-5	-	TRBD1	TRBV25-1	CASSSRTGVQETQYF	TGTGCCAGCAGCTCCCGGACAGGAGTGCAAGAGACCCAGTACTTC
TRBJ2-7	-	-	TRBV29-1	CSVYSSSYEQYF	TGCAGCGTTTACAGCTCGAGCTACGAGCAGTACTTC
TRBJ1-3	-	TRBD1	TRBV5-6	CASSSEDRGHTIYF	TGTGCCAGCAGCTCGGAAGACAGGGGGCACACCATATATTTT
TRBJ2-5	-	-	TRBV6-6	CASSWDQETQYF	TGTGCCAGCAGTTGGGACCAAGAGACCCAGTACTTC
TRBJ2-7	-	-	TRBV18	CASSPRSLSYEQYF	TGTGCCAGCTCACCACGCAGTCTCTCCTACGAGCAGTACTTC
TRBJ2-4	-	-	TRBV5-6	CASSFFASAKNIQYF	TGTGCCAGCAGCTTTTTTGCTTCCGCCAAAAACATTCAGTACTTC
TRBJ2-5	-	TRBD2	TRBV19	CASSTLAGGQETQYF	TGTGCCAGTAGTACCCTAGCGGGGGGTCAAGAGACCCAGTACTTC
TRBJ1-6	few	TRBD1	TRBV27	CASCRLGQVNSPLHF	TGTGCCAGCTGCCGACTTGGACAGGTTAATTCACCCCTCCACTTT
TRBJ2-1	-	TRBD1	TRBV7-6	CASSLRVWGQGDNEQFF	TGTGCCAGCAGCTTAAGGGTTTGGGGACAGGGAGATAATGAGCAGTTCTTC
TRBJ2-5	-	-	TRBV7-9	CASSPPARQETQYF	TGTGCCAGCAGCCCACCCGCACGCCAAGAGACCCAGTACTTC
TRBJ2-2	many	TRBD1	TRBV5-1	CASSLYGTGWTGELFF	TGCGCCAGCAGCTTGTATGGGACAGGGTGGACCGGGGAGCTGTTTTTT
TRBJ2-5	-	-	TRBV6-1	CASSELWGQETQYF	TGTGCCAGCAGTGAATTGTGGGGTCAGGAGACCCAGTACTTC
TRBJ1-6	-	-	TRBV19	CASRRGGASPLHF	TGTGCGAGCAGACGGGGGGGAGCTTCACCCCTCCACTTT
TRBJ1-6	-	TRBD1	TRBV6-6	CASSGQGGRSPLHF	TGTGCCAGCAGTGGACAGGGGGGTAGATCACCCCTCCACTTT
TRBJ2-3	-	-	TRBV25-1	CASSARLDTQYF	TGTGCCAGCAGTGCTCGTTTGGATACGCAGTATTTT
TRBJ2-6	-	-	TRBV27	CASSLSSGANVLTF	TGTGCCAGCAGCCTTAGCTCTGGGGCCAACGTCCTGACTTTC
TRBJ1-1	-	-	TRBV7-2	CASSPPDNMNTEAFF	TGTGCCAGCAGCCCACCGGACAACATGAACACTGAAGCTTTCTTT
TRBJ1-6	once	-	TRBV30	CAWNLGRVNSPLHF	TGTGCCTGGAACCTTGGACGAGTTAATTCACCCCTCCACTTT
TRBJ2-1	-	TRBD2	TRBV30	CAWTSGLAGGRDEQFF	TGTGCCTGGACCTCCGGACTAGCGGGGGGTAGGGATGAGCAGTTCTTC
TRBJ2-1	-	-	TRBV11-3	CASSLVGGYYNEQFF	TGTGCCAGCAGCTTAGTGGGCGGCTATTACAATGAGCAGTTCTTC
TRBJ2-7	-	-	TRBV9	CASSVAPSRAYEQYF	TGTGCCAGCAGCGTAGCCCCCAGTCGGGCATACGAGCAGTACTTC